One and the same sample provided the 28 T cell receptor beta chains below, sequenced in a study of blood T cell repertoires in COVID-19. Measured with immunoSEQ multiplex PCR; TCRdb has only the in-frame clones, and not every one. The table includes tens of thousands of clones, roughly 80% detected once. The material sequenced was peripheral blood. The receptors originated from a man in his sixties with acute or convalescent COVID-19.

V and J are TRBV28 and TRBJ2-7; TRBD1 matches at 7 bases. J was trimmed by 11 bases and V by 10 bases; bases with no gene match: 20. In germline, CDR1 is MDHEN, CDR2 SYDVKM. The CDR3 covers 14 residues. The DNA for the CDR3 is TGTGCCACCCAAGGGGGACAGTACCTCGATAGCGAGTACTTC. Its translation: CATQGGQYLDSEYF.

A single count supports this clone. This sequence joins TRBV15 and TRBJ1-1; no clear D. CDR1 is LNHNV, CDR2 YYDKDF, per germline (reference sequence). This CDR3 spans 14 amino acids. V was clipped by 1 base and J by 3 bases, with 9 bases between them. CDR3 residues: CATSRVWRDTEAFF. CDR3 bases: TGTGCCACCAGCAGAGTTTGGAGGGACACTGAAGCTTTCTTT.

The chain joins TRBV9 to TRBJ2-3, with D perhaps TRBD2 (5 bases). V gave up 0 bases and J gave up 0 bases, with 5 bases separating them. CDR1 is SGDLS and CDR2 is YYNGEE in the germline V gene. There are 14 residues in the CDR3. The CDR3 protein is CASSVGTSTDTQYF. Here the CDR3 DNA reads TGTGCCAGCAGCGTAGGGACTAGCACAGATACGCAGTATTTT.

The chain joins TRBV29-1 to TRBJ2-7; D might be TRBD1 (6 bases). CDR3 length equals 13 residues. Trimming left V 5 bases short and J 4 bases short, with 15 bases between. CDR1 SQVTM and CDR2 ANQGSEA come from the germline V gene. The CDR3 DNA is TGCAGCGTTAATGGGCAGGGGAAGTACGAGCAGTACTTC. As protein: CSVNGQGKYEQYF.

This chain links TRBV6-5 with TRBJ1-6; 10 bases are shared with TRBD1. The CDR3 has 15 residues. Germline V CDR1 and CDR2: MNHEY, SVGAGI. V lost 0 bases and J lost 14; bases outside the gene matches: 7. Here the CDR3 DNA reads TGTGCCAGCAGTTACTCTGGGACAGGGGTATCGGCCCTCCACTTT. Amino acids: CASSYSGTGVSALHF.

V usage is TRBV19 and J usage is TRBJ1-4, with 7 bases matching TRBD1. The CDR3 contains 14 residues. CDR1 is LNHDA and CDR2 is SQIVND in the germline V gene (reference sequence). Losses at the gene ends were 6 bases for V and 4 bases for J; bases not matched to a gene: 5. The CDR3, as DNA: TGTGCCAGTAGACCCGACAGGGTTAATGAAAAACTGTTTTTT. Its translation: CASRPDRVNEKLFF.

The chain carries TRBV7-3 and TRBJ2-2; 9 bases fit TRBD1. This CDR3 contains 15 residues. V dropped 4 bases and J dropped 2; count of bases not matched to a gene: 2. Germline loops: CDR1 SGHTA, CDR2 FQGTGA. In DNA, the CDR3 is TGTGCCAGCAGCTCGGGACAGGGAAACACCGGGGAGCTGTTTTTT. It specifies CASSSGQGNTGELFF.

This clone was picked up a small number of times. The chain joins TRBV5-1 to TRBJ2-2; 9 bases line up with TRBD2. CDR3 length: 18 amino acids. Germline V gene data show CDR1 as SGHRS and CDR2 as YFSETQ. V shed 4 bases and J 6 bases; nucleotides not matched to a gene: 16. CDR3 bases: TGCGCCAGCAGCCCCCCTAAAATAGCGGGAGTCGCCGCCGGGGAGCTGTTTTTT. Protein sequence: CASSPPKIAGVAAGELFF.

The count of this clone is one. This chain connects TRBV7-2 to TRBJ2-7; tentative D call: TRBD2 (5 bases). CDR1 is SGHTA, CDR2 FQGNSA, per germline. The CDR3 contains 12 residues. Deletions cut 1 base from V and 6 bases from J, with 7 bases between. CDR3 sequence: CASSLVGVEQYF. CDR3 bases: TGTGCCAGCAGCTTAGTCGGGGTCGAGCAGTACTTC.

This chain connects TRBV19 to TRBJ2-2; D remains unclear. With 3 bases removed from V and 4 bases from J, the gap between germline ends came to 9 bases. The CDR3 is 14 amino acids. Germline CDR1 and CDR2: LNHDA and SQIVND (reference sequence). The DNA for the CDR3 is TGTGCCAGTAGTATGGCGTGGAGCACCGGGGAGCTGTTTTTT. Amino acid sequence: CASSMAWSTGELFF.

V gene TRBV5-1 combines with J gene TRBJ1-1; 7 bases fit TRBD1. Trimming took 8 bases from V and 4 from J; bases not matched to a gene: 11. Germline CDR1 is SGHRS and CDR2 is YFSETQ. This CDR3 has 14 amino acids. This CDR3 is CASSPLTGTTEAFF. The CDR3 region has the DNA TGCGCCAGTTCTCCTCTGACAGGGACCACTGAAGCTTTCTTT.

The chain recombines TRBV30 with TRBJ1-2; TRBD1 matches 8 bases. Germline V CDR1 and CDR2: GTSNPN, SVGIG (reference sequence). V shed 0 bases, J shed 5 bases, and the junction held 8 bases outside the gene matches. This CDR3 contains 15 residues. The CDR3 sequence: CAWSVQAGGAYGYTF. The CDR3 coding sequence is TGTGCCTGGAGTGTACAAGCAGGGGGCGCATATGGCTACACCTTC.

This rearrangement joins TRBV12-3 or TRBV12-4 to TRBJ2-2, with D possibly being TRBD2 (5 bases). The CDR3 length is 12 residues. V dropped 6 bases and J dropped 5 bases, with 7 bases sitting between them. The CDR3 here is CASSGETGELFF. CDR3 sequence (DNA): TGTGCCAGCAGCGGGGAGACCGGGGAGCTGTTTTTT.

The gene calls are TRBV12-3 or TRBV12-4 and TRBJ1-1; the D is unclear. The CDR3 is 12 residues long. The V end was cut by 3 bases, the J end by 7 bases, with 9 bases between. Here the CDR3 DNA reads TGTGCCAGCAGTTTTCGGGGATTTGAAGCTTTCTTT. This sequence encodes CASSFRGFEAFF.

This chain uses TRBV7-9 with TRBJ1-5; possible D gene TRBD1, 5 bases. The CDR3 contains 16 residues. V was shortened by 4 bases and J by 0 bases, with 13 bases between the two germline ends. Germline V CDR1 and CDR2: SEHNR, FQNEAQ (reference sequence). CDR3 sequence (DNA): TGTGCCAGCAGCTCTGGTCGGGGGAGTAGCAATCAGCCCCAGCATTTT. Its protein is CASSSGRGSSNQPQHF.

This clone was detected a few times. V is TRBV19 and J is TRBJ2-7; 7 nucleotides agree with TRBD1. Unmatched junction bases numbered 2, after V lost 6 bases and J lost 3 bases. CDR1 is LNHDA and CDR2 is SQIVND in the germline V gene (reference sequence). The CDR3 sequence is 12 residues long. CDR3 coding DNA: TGTGCCAGTAGCCGGGACAGCTACGAGCAGTACTTC. This translates into CASSRDSYEQYF.

Only a few counts were recorded for this clone. The chain links TRBV20-1 to TRBJ2-5; D is ambiguous. CDR3 length: 11 residues. V shed 4 bases and J shed 0 bases, with 3 bases lying between them. Germline lookup yields CDR1 DFQATT and CDR2 SNEGSKA (reference sequence). The CDR3 DNA reads as TGCAGTGCTAACAACCAAGAGACCCAGTACTTC. Residues: CSANNQETQYF.

This clone was found once. The V and J genes are TRBV7-2 and TRBJ2-7; D gene unclear. V gave up 1 base and J gave up 2 bases, with 9 bases separating them. Germline V CDR1 and CDR2: SGHTA, FQGNSA. The CDR3 extends over 14 amino acids. CDR3 nucleotide sequence: TGTGCCAGCAGCTTAGGGGCCTATACCTACGAGCAGTACTTC. Its translation: CASSLGAYTYEQYF.

The V and J genes are TRBV24-1 and TRBJ1-2; 10 bases are a match to TRBD1. V lost 4 bases and J lost 2; bases outside the gene matches: 6. Per the germline V gene, CDR1 is KGHDR and CDR2 is SFDVKD. The CDR3 is 16 residues long. CDR3 in DNA: TGTGCCACCAGTGACCCGGGACAGGGGACGAACTATGGCTACACCTTC. It specifies CATSDPGQGTNYGYTF.

The chain joins TRBV19 to TRBJ2-1, with D perhaps TRBD1 (6 bases). Trimming removed 4 bases from V and 5 bases from J, with 15 bases in between. CDR3 length: 15 residues. Germline V gives CDR1 LNHDA, CDR2 SQIVND (reference sequence). The CDR3 DNA sequence: TGTGCCAGTAGTAGGGGGCCTGGCGATCACAATGAGCAGTTCTTC. Protein: CASSRGPGDHNEQFF. The entire variable domain, with the rest obtained from reference TRBV19 and TRBJ2-1, is as follows: DGGITQSPKYLFRKEGQNVTLSCEQNLNHDAMYWYRQDPGQGLRLIYYSQIVNDFQKGDIAEGYSVSREKKESFPLTVTSAQKNPTAFYLCASSRGPGDHNEQFFGPGTRLTVL.

On this clone itself: This CDR3 is also generated by other DNA sequences in the sample. This chain links TRBV10-3 with TRBJ2-7, with 8 bases that match TRBD1. Germline V gene data show CDR1 as ENHRY and CDR2 as SYGVKD. V gave up 6 bases and J gave up 7 bases; unmatched junction bases: 11. CDR3 length equals 14 residues. CDR3 amino acids: CAISRGQGSEEQYF. The CDR3 DNA reads as TGTGCCATCAGCAGAGGACAGGGTTCGGAAGAGCAGTACTTC.

The CDR3 spells CATSDHKAENEQFF. The DNA of the CDR3 is TGTGCCACCAGTGATCACAAGGCGGAGAATGAGCAGTTCTTC. The rearrangement joins TRBV24-1 to TRBJ2-1; D is ambiguous. V lost 3 bases, J lost 7 bases, and 12 bases lay in between. The CDR3 is made up of 14 amino acids. Germline V lookup: CDR1 KGHDR, CDR2 SFDVKD.

This chain connects TRBV7-3 to TRBJ2-3; 8 nucleotides match TRBD2. The CDR3 length is 18 residues. Germline V CDR1 and CDR2: SGHTA, FQGTGA. V dropped 4 bases and J dropped 3; count of bases not matched to a gene: 15. For the CDR3, the DNA is TGTGCCAGCAGCTCCCGAATCAAAGCGGGAGATTGGACAGATACGCAGTATTTT. This encodes CASSSRIKAGDWTDTQYF.

V gene TRBV6-6 combines with J gene TRBJ2-2, with 7 bases matching TRBD1. The CDR3 totals 13 residues. CDR1 and CDR2 (germline): MNHNY, SVGAGI (reference sequence). Germline trimming cut 10 bases from V and 6 bases from J; bases unmatched to any gene: 8. In DNA form, the CDR3 reads TGTGCCATCCGGACAGGATGGTCCGGGGAGCTGTTTTTT. The encoded protein is CAIRTGWSGELFF.

The V and J genes are TRBV19 and TRBJ2-7; 16 bases align to TRBD2. The CDR3 spans 17 residues. The V gene end was trimmed by 5 bases and the J gene end by 7 bases; junction bases not matched to a gene: 11. CDR1 and CDR2 (germline): LNHDA, SQIVND (reference sequence). Here the CDR3 reads CASSDFGTSGRAGEQYF. CDR3 coding DNA: TGTGCCAGTAGTGACTTTGGGACTAGCGGGAGGGCAGGAGAGCAGTACTTC.

The chain has TRBV15 and TRBJ1-4; D ambiguous. Trimming shortened V by 1 base and J by 7 bases, and 10 bases separated the two germline ends. This CDR3 contains 14 residues. Germline lookup yields CDR1 LNHNV and CDR2 YYDKDF (reference sequence). The CDR3 protein is CATSRASVGEKLFF. The CDR3 DNA is TGTGCCACCAGCAGAGCTAGCGTGGGTGAAAAACTGTTTTTT.

The V call is TRBV27, the J call TRBJ1-2; 10 bases align to TRBD1. The germline CDR1 and CDR2 sequences are MNHEY and SMNVEV (reference sequence). This CDR3 is 15 amino acids long. With 5 bases clipped from V and 6 bases from J, the junction kept 9 bases outside the gene matches. The CDR3 region has the DNA TGTGCCAGCAGTCTCAGGGGACAGGGGAGACATGGCTACACCTTC. This gives the protein CASSLRGQGRHGYTF.

The genes are TRBV7-2 and TRBJ2-3; D is unclear. This CDR3 comprises 17 residues. Trimming removed 0 bases from V and 5 bases from J, with 18 bases in between. Germline CDR1 is SGHTA and CDR2 is FQGNSA. Here the CDR3 DNA reads TGTGCCAGCAGCTTAGCGTACCACCCGGGTACGGGAGATACGCAGTATTTT. Translation: CASSLAYHPGTGDTQYF.